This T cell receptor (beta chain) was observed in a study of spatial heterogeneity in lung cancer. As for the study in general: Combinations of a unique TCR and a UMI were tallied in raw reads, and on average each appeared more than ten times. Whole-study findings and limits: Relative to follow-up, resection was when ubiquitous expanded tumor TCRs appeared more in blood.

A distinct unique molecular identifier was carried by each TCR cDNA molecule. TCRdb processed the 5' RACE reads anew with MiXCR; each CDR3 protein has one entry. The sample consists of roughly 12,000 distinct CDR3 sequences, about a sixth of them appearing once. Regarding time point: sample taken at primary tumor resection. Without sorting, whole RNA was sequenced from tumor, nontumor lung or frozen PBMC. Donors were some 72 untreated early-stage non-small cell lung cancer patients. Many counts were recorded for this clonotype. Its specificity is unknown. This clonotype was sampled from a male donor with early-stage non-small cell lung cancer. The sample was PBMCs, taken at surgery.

CDR3 nucleotide sequence: TGTGCCATCAGTGAGTCTGCAGAGACCCAGTACTTC. Translated: CAISESAETQYF. The chain recombines TRBV10-3 with TRBJ2-5, with D uncertain. Germline CDR1 reads ENHRY; CDR2 reads SYGVKD. The CDR3 has 12 residues. Trimming took 0 bases from V and 4 from J, leaving 3 bases between them.